The rows below give T cell receptor beta chains drawn from one sample of a study of tumor-infiltrating lymphocytes in oesophageal squamous cell carcinoma. One entry per CDR3 protein, called by TCRdb with MiXCR from the PCR reads. Here the sample spans 15,000 to 25,000 distinct CDR3 sequences, approximately 40% being singletons. Sequencing used normal esophageal tissue next to the tumor. The receptors derive from a male donor with esophageal squamous cell carcinoma. Both conserved end residues are part of each CDR3. The D gene is left open where the match is weak. Size is stated for part of the rows, as once, few or many counts, or as a class when the clone is expanded.

>TRBV7-8|TRBD1|NA|TRBJ2-1
TGTGCCAGCAGCTCCAGTTGGGGACAGGAAAACAATGAGCAGTTCTTC
CASSSSWGQENNEQFF
>TRBV5-4|NA|few|TRBJ2-7
TGCGCCAGCAGCTTGGGGTCGGACCCCTACGAGCGGTACTTC
CASSLGSDPYERYF
>TRBV28|NA|NA|TRBJ2-3
TGTGCCAGCAGTTTCCAACTCACAGATACGCAGTATTTT
CASSFQLTDTQYF
>TRBV7-2|TRBD2|few|TRBJ2-6
TGTGCCAGCAGCGTAGGACGGACTAGCGGGATCCGCTCTGGGGCCAACGTCCTGACTTTC
CASSVGRTSGIRSGANVLTF
>TRBV7-9|TRBD1|many|TRBJ1-2
TGTGCCAGCAGCTTATCTAAGGACAGGGGGAACTATGGCTACACCTTC
CASSLSKDRGNYGYTF
>TRBV28|TRBD1|NA|TRBJ2-7
TGTGCCAGCAGTTTAGGGGACAGACCCTACGAGCAGTACTTC
CASSLGDRPYEQYF
>TRBV7-6|NA|NA|TRBJ2-7
TGTGCCAGCAGCTTAGGAGGGGGGCTAAGCTCCTACGAGCAGTACTTC
CASSLGGGLSSYEQYF
>TRBV7-4|NA|few|TRBJ2-1
TGTGCCAGCAGCTTAGAGGCTACCCAACCACAGCAGTTCTTC
CASSLEATQPQQFF
>TRBV24-1|TRBD2|few|TRBJ2-5
TGTGCCACCAGTGGGACTAGCGGTGCACAAGAGACCCAGTACTTC
CATSGTSGAQETQYF
>TRBV18|TRBD2|many|TRBJ2-3
TGTGCCAGCTCACCACCGGGCGGGAGTACAGATACGCAGTATTTT
CASSPPGGSTDTQYF
>TRBV11-2|TRBD2|NA|TRBJ2-7
TGTGCCAGCAGTTCCCCCCAGCGGGAGGGATCCTACGAGCAGTACTTC
CASSSPQREGSYEQYF
>TRBV7-8|TRBD2|NA|TRBJ2-3
TGTGCCAGCAGCTTGGAGACTAGCGGCCCAAGCACAGATACGCAGTATTTT
CASSLETSGPSTDTQYF
>TRBV5-1|NA|many|TRBJ2-3
TGCGCCAGCAGCAGGGCTTCCACAGATACGCAGTATTTT
CASSRASTDTQYF
>TRBV20-1|NA|few|TRBJ2-1
TGCAGTGCCCCGGGCCAGGTCTCACGGAACAATGAGCAGTTCTTC
CSAPGQVSRNNEQFF
>TRBV7-4|NA|NA|TRBJ1-6
TGTGCCAGCAGCTTTGCCGAGACGAATTCACCCCTCCACTTT
CASSFAETNSPLHF
>TRBV18|NA|NA|TRBJ1-5
TGTGCCAGCTCACCACCCTCAGGGGATGGCAATCAGCCCCAGCATTTT
CASSPPSGDGNQPQHF
>TRBV7-8|NA|medium-sized|TRBJ2-2
TGTGCCAGCAGCTTAGACCCAGGCAGGAACACCGGGGAGCTGTTTTTT
CASSLDPGRNTGELFF
>TRBV7-9|TRBD1|medium-sized|TRBJ2-1
TGTGCCAGCAGCCGCGGACAGGGTAGTGAGCAGTTCTTC
CASSRGQGSEQFF
>TRBV7-6|TRBD2|NA|TRBJ2-4
TGTGCCAGCAGCCCTCGGAGCGGGGGGGCAGATACGCAGTACTTC
CASSPRSGGADTQYF
>TRBV7-8|NA|NA|TRBJ1-1
TGTGCCAGCAGCGGAAGGGGGGGCGGAACCGGGGAGCTGTATTTT
CASSGRGGGTGELYF
>TRBV5-1|TRBD2|many|TRBJ2-2
TGCGCCAGCAGCTTGAGTAGGACTAGCGGCGCGAACACCGGGGAGCTGTTTTTT
CASSLSRTSGANTGELFF
>TRBV10-1|NA|NA|TRBJ2-7
TGCGCCAGCAGCGGGAGCATATCCTACAATGAGCAGTACTTC
CASSGSISYNEQYF
>TRBV3-1|NA|NA|TRBJ1-4
TGTGCCAGCAGCCAAGGCAGGAACAATGAAAAACTGTTTTTT
CASSQGRNNEKLFF
>TRBV7-3|TRBD2|NA|TRBJ2-1
TGTGCCAGCAGCTTAAATGGACTAGGGGAGCAGTTCTTC
CASSLNGLGEQFF
>TRBV11-2|NA|NA|TRBJ1-2
TGTGCCAGCAGCTATATAAGGGGAGGATTTGGCTACACCTTC
CASSYIRGGFGYTF
>TRBV18|TRBD2|many|TRBJ2-3
TGTGCCAGCTCACAACTTAGCGGGATCACAGATACGCAGTATTTT
CASSQLSGITDTQYF
>TRBV7-2|NA|once|TRBJ2-1
TGTGTCACAAAGCGGTGGAGGAACAATGAGCAGTTCTTC
CVTKRWRNNEQFF
>TRBV11-2|NA|NA|TRBJ2-7
TGTGCCAGCAGCTTACGAGACTCTATTTACGAGCAGTACTTC
CASSLRDSIYEQYF
>TRBV7-9|TRBD1|few|TRBJ2-3
TGTGCCAGCAGCGCAGTATGGGACAGGGGTTTCGCAGATACGCAGTATTTT
CASSAVWDRGFADTQYF
>TRBV6-1|NA|once|TRBJ1-2
TGTGCCAGCCATACTGGAGGCGATGGCTACACCTTC
CASHTGGDGYTF
>TRBV25-1|TRBD2|many|TRBJ2-3
TGTGCCAGCAGCTACGCGGGAGTTCCAGATACGCAGTATTTT
CASSYAGVPDTQYF
>TRBV7-2|NA|medium-sized|TRBJ2-3
TGTGCCAGCAGCCCCCGGACTGTGGCCGATACGCAGTATTTT
CASSPRTVADTQYF
>TRBV7-2|NA|few|TRBJ2-1
TGTGCCAGCAGCGCGGTTAGCTCCTACAATGAGCAGTTCTTC
CASSAVSSYNEQFF
>TRBV7-6|NA|NA|TRBJ1-3
TGTGCCAGCAGCTTAGGGGCAGGCCAGGCTGGAAACACCATATATTTT
CASSLGAGQAGNTIYF
>TRBV7-3|TRBD1|NA|TRBJ1-2
TGTGCCAGCAGCTTGACAGGGGTAGAAGGCTACACCTTC
CASSLTGVEGYTF
>TRBV7-8|TRBD1|once|TRBJ2-1
TGTGCCAGCAGCTTAGGGACAGGGGAGCAGTTCTTC
CASSLGTGEQFF
>TRBV10-3|TRBD1|NA|TRBJ2-7
TGTGCCACATCTTCCACAGGGACCGGGACAGGCGTTTACGAGCAGTACTTC
CATSSTGTGTGVYEQYF
>TRBV6-1|NA|many|TRBJ2-4
TGTGCCAGCAGTGACTCAGGAACGGGCAAAAACATTCAGTACTTC
CASSDSGTGKNIQYF
>TRBV5-4|NA|many|TRBJ1-1
TGTGCCAGCGGGGACTGGTCTGAAGCTTTCTTT
CASGDWSEAFF
>TRBV27|NA|few|TRBJ2-6
TGTGCCAGCAGTTACTCTGGGGCCAACGTCCTGACTTTC
CASSYSGANVLTF
>TRBV4-2|TRBD2|NA|TRBJ2-7
TGTGCCAGCAGCCAAGCTGGCGGGAGGGCCGGTGAGCAGTACTTC
CASSQAGGRAGEQYF
>TRBV19|NA|NA|TRBJ1-5
TGTGCCAGTAGTATAGTTCACAAAACCCCGGGGCCCCAGCATTTT
CASSIVHKTPGPQHF
>TRBV3-1|TRBD1|NA|TRBJ1-1
TGTGCCAGCAGCCAAGGGACAGGGCTCGGCACTGAAGCTTTCTTT
CASSQGTGLGTEAFF
>TRBV7-6|NA|few|TRBJ2-1
TGTGCCAGCAGCCTAAACGAGGGTTGGTTAAATGAGCAGTTCTTC
CASSLNEGWLNEQFF
>TRBV5-4|TRBD2|many|TRBJ2-7
TGCGCCAGCAGCTTCGTAGTCGGGAGGAACCTTTTCCGGGAGCAGTACTTC
CASSFVVGRNLFREQYF
>TRBV7-2|NA|few|TRBJ2-5
TGTGCCAGCAGCTATGGACAAGGAGGGGAGACCCAGTACTTC
CASSYGQGGETQYF
>TRBV2|NA|NA|TRBJ2-1
TGTGCCAGCAGTGAAACTGGGCATAGCCTTTACAATGAGCAGTTCTTC
CASSETGHSLYNEQFF
>TRBV7-6|NA|NA|TRBJ2-5
TGTGCCAGCAGCTTGCGACTCACCGGGGAGCTGTACTTC
CASSLRLTGELYF
>TRBV10-3|NA|many|TRBJ1-5
TGTGCCATCAGTGAGACCCATATGGTGGCAGGCGGCAATCAGCCCCAGCATTTT
CAISETHMVAGGNQPQHF
>TRBV7-9|NA|medium-sized|TRBJ2-7
TGTGCCAGCAGCTTAGTCCAGGACTCCTACGAGCAGTACTTC
CASSLVQDSYEQYF
>TRBV7-8|TRBD2|NA|TRBJ2-3
TGTGCCAGCAGCTTACTGACTAGCCGGCACGATACGCAGTATTTT
CASSLLTSRHDTQYF
>TRBV7-8|NA|NA|TRBJ2-5
TGTGCCAGCAGCTTAAGGGGTGTCGAGACCCAGTACTTC
CASSLRGVETQYF
>TRBV7-3|NA|NA|TRBJ2-5
TGTGCCAGCAGCCAGGGAGGGGGAAAAGAGACCCAGTACTTC
CASSQGGGKETQYF
>TRBV7-2|NA|once|TRBJ2-1
TGTGCCAGCAGCTCTAGGGGGATAAATGAGCAGTTCTTC
CASSSRGINEQFF
>TRBV7-8|NA|medium-sized|TRBJ2-6
TGTGCCAGCAGCTTAGCGGACTACCACTCTGGGGCCAACGTCCTGACTTTC
CASSLADYHSGANVLTF